These T cell receptor beta chains were read from a single sample in a study of radiotherapy plus CTLA-4 blockade in lung cancer. Clones were read by immunoSEQ multiplex PCR, and TCRdb kept only the in-frame ones, dropping some. Of fewer than 75,000 clones in the sample, roughly 84% were seen once. The sequencing here drew on peripheral blood, taken from a patient treated with radiotherapy plus ipilimumab. The receptors derive from a human donor with non-small cell lung cancer that progressed on radiotherapy plus ipilimumab. CDR3s leave out the opening cysteine and the closing phenylalanine or tryptophan. A D gene is named only where the DNA matches it firmly.

v_gene,j_gene,d_gene,CDR3aa
TRBV28,TRBJ2-5,-,ASSVRGFQETQY
TRBV10-3,TRBJ2-1,-,ATLTDRYNEQF
TRBV7-6,TRBJ1-1,-,ASSLGMNTEAF
TRBV18,TRBJ1-1,TRBD1,ASGDRVAAF
TRBV7-9,TRBJ2-7,TRBD2,ASSPGLAGEYEQY
TRBV5-1,TRBJ2-2,TRBD2,ASSLNGGSPDTGELF
TRBV27,TRBJ2-5,TRBD2,ASSSPGTSGIETQY
TRBV4-1,TRBJ2-2,-,ASSQDNSGELF
TRBV7-8,TRBJ1-1,-,ASSFLRVNTEAF
TRBV28,TRBJ1-5,-,ASSWGLGEEPQH
TRBV28,TRBJ2-1,-,ASIKGCPDRF
TRBV7-8,TRBJ1-5,-,ASSSGQESNQPQH
TRBV11-2,TRBJ2-2,-,ASSLGTGELF
TRBV27,TRBJ2-7,TRBD2,ASSLAGGPYEQY
TRBV10-3,TRBJ1-1,TRBD1,AISEQTGGRGAF
TRBV11-2,TRBJ1-2,-,ASSFPGARSYT
TRBV5-4,TRBJ2-7,-,ASSPDGTPYEQY
TRBV15,TRBJ1-2,TRBD1,ATSRDGQGGGYT
TRBV7-8,TRBJ1-2,-,ASSQFMIQRGNYGYT
TRBV2,TRBJ2-1,TRBD1,ASIWTGVVSEQF
TRBV5-4,TRBJ1-2,-,ASSLSKQRGGYT
TRBV11-2,TRBJ1-4,-,ASSLGRTTEKLF
TRBV9,TRBJ1-1,-,ASTKGGMNTEAF
TRBV5-1,TRBJ1-2,TRBD1,ASGLGTGTAFGYT
TRBV10-3,TRBJ1-1,TRBD1,AISNPGQGNTEAF
TRBV18,TRBJ2-3,-,ASSPLGIDTQY
TRBV6-1,TRBJ1-5,-,AERGGDNQPQH
TRBV2,TRBJ1-2,-,ASRSLLREVGYT
TRBV12-5,TRBJ1-1,-,ASGLGNTEAF
TRBV10-3,TRBJ1-5,-,AISELLGSNQPQH
TRBV28,TRBJ2-2,-,ASRPQGLDTGELF
TRBV11-2,TRBJ1-2,TRBD1,ASSSRTGAGGYT
TRBV29-1,TRBJ2-1,-,SVLGAGEQF
TRBV19,TRBJ2-3,-,ASSSLQGTDTQY
TRBV25-1,TRBJ2-2,TRBD1,ASSEYWLTGPNTGELF
TRBV7-2,TRBJ2-1,-,ASSSSWDGYNEQF
TRBV5-5,TRBJ1-1,TRBD1,ASSWTGLNTEAF
TRBV5-1,TRBJ2-1,-,ASSFTLATISYNEQF
TRBV30,TRBJ2-2,-,AWGAFFTGELF
TRBV29-1,TRBJ2-3,-,SALGRRVSTDTQY
TRBV7-2,TRBJ2-7,TRBD2,ASSHSGGTYEQY
TRBV5-6,TRBJ1-2,TRBD1,ASSAWTGGSEDGYT
TRBV4-1,TRBJ2-7,-,ASSQGSGGLIYEQY
TRBV29-1,TRBJ1-2,-,SVELHSSNYGYT
TRBV7-9,TRBJ1-1,-,ASSSQGGAEAF
TRBV5-1,TRBJ2-7,-,ASSTHKPPYEQY
TRBV9,TRBJ1-3,-,ASSANVNTIY
TRBV5-1,TRBJ1-2,-,ASSLETQGGGYT
TRBV29-1,TRBJ1-5,-,SFARRLGLSLVNQPQH
TRBV7-9,TRBJ2-5,TRBD2,ASSETSGRRETQY
TRBV6-5,TRBJ2-1,-,ASSVGADYNEQF
TRBV12-5,TRBJ2-2,TRBD1,ASGFRPSESGTVSGELF
TRBV9,TRBJ1-2,TRBD1,ASSTHRATGFGGYT
TRBV19,TRBJ1-2,-,ASSIKINYGYT
TRBV6-6,TRBJ2-2,-,ASTQLLGELF
TRBV2,TRBJ2-7,-,ASSQLPYEQY
TRBV28,TRBJ2-3,-,ASSLAKLSDTQY
TRBV19,TRBJ1-5,TRBD1,ASSIEGTAPTQPQH
TRBV13,TRBJ2-1,-,ASSALGFREQF
TRBV7-2,TRBJ2-7,TRBD2,ASSLTSGAAYEQY